This T cell receptor (beta chain) was sequenced during a study of CD8 T cells in ankylosing spondylitis (dated by TCRdb to 2016 to 2017). Background on the whole study: The study set out to find disease-linked TCR variants by profiling T cell receptor beta repertoires in ankylosing spondylitis patients and healthy donors. Peripheral blood was sampled, and synovial fluid was also collected from ankylosing spondylitis patients. The full study cohort comprised around 25 ankylosing spondylitis patients and roughly 110 healthy donors. Overall study results and their limits: The disease-linked clones were reported as significantly enriched in matched synovial fluid samples from ankylosing spondylitis patients. A CD8+ phenotype was shown by the disease-linked clones, which were found at relatively low frequencies in peripheral blood. Some motif variants were previously reported in synovial fluid and blood of reactive arthritis patients, suggesting common disease-initiation mechanisms. A TCR beta motif of eight highly homologous amino acid variants appeared characteristic of blood from ankylosing spondylitis patients.

The junction carries 11 bases between V and J, which are trimmed by 6 bases and 3 bases respectively. For CDR1 and CDR2, the germline V gene lists MNHNS and SASEGT. From the cysteine up to the phenylalanine, the CDR3 has a length of 13 residues. The CDR3 DNA has 39 bases and is translated from base 1. Sequencer: Illumina HiSeq 2500. Quantitative 5'-RACE with molecular barcodes was used to prepare TCR beta libraries. The authors' analysis ran thus. Disease-linked TCR variants were identified with a new computational method built on a probabilistic model of VDJ rearrangement. The public reads were run again by TCRdb, first through fastp at Q25 and then through MiXCR, and only productive beta chains were kept. Duplicate CDR3 protein sequences are folded into a single record with the most common DNA and genes. For this entry, the V and J calls and clone size follow TCRdb and not the study's own pipeline. This sample lists some 250,000 distinct CDR3 sequences; around 25% were detected once. Clones ranked in the top ten supply around 0.58% of the sample.

This clonotype was picked up a small number of times. The antigen it recognizes is unknown. No base quality values were provided; no much bigger clone lies one nucleotide off. This TCR was sampled from a male donor with ankylosing spondylitis or in good health (not recorded which). The V gene is TRBV6-1 and the J gene is TRBJ1-2; D gene: possibly TRBD1, on 6 matching bases. Sequenced sample: blood, either unsorted or a sorted T cell fraction (not recorded which). The CDR3 amino acid sequence is: CASREGHDYGYTF. The DNA sequence is as follows: TGTGCCAGCAGGGAGGGACACGACTATGGCTACACCTTC.